This T cell receptor (beta chain) was identified during a study of cytomegalovirus exposure and HLA in healthy donors (dated by TCRdb to the late 2010s). A note on the overall study: An earlier analysis of around 600 of the donors reported more than 250 Gb of sequence data and 120 million or so unique TCR beta sequences from about 200 million T cells. In a later analysis, previously published TCR beta repertoires from 600 to 850 donors were re-analyzed and high-resolution HLA genotyping was added so that TCR occurrence patterns could be studied. To predict cytomegalovirus infection status, the study brought together high-throughput TCR immunosequencing, statistical association of individual TCRs with disease status, and machine learning. The aim of the study was to test whether cataloging public T cell receptors could identify signatures of past pathogen exposure. The number of typed donors differed by locus: 629-630 for A, B, C, DRB1 and DQB1; 500 to 550 for DQA1; fewer than 610 for DPA1; and roughly 470 for DPB1. About 5 DR-DQ haplotypes were handled as single units for association and clustering, since linkage in the cohort was strong. Genome-wide SNP genotypes for about three fifths of the 666 donors were used in a later genetic analysis, which treated that subset as a discovery cohort. In the later analysis, no new phenotypic data were used to find candidate immune exposures; instead, reliance was placed on TCR beta sequences and their occurrence across donors. All discovery cohort repertoires had been generated using a single sequencing platform. Alongside the repertoire data, information on donor age, sex, ethnicity and CMV serostatus was compiled. Across about 380 genotyped donors of the cohort, an average of roughly 250,000 unique TCR beta nucleotide sequences per donor were sequenced, and roughly 18% of those sequences were non-productive. Of the 300 to 450 genotyped donors, approximately 80% fell in the genetic ancestry cluster associated with self-reported Caucasian donors. Class I and class II HLA loci were covered by the typing at four-digit resolution. In addition to the first cohort of 666 subjects, a separate validation cohort of 130 or so different subjects was used. Roughly 300 gigabases of sequencing data and around 85 million unique TCR sequences made up an early release that covered approximately 650 HLA-typed donors. The T cell repertoires of 550 to 850 subjects were profiled by immunosequencing and related to cytomegalovirus serostatus. In an earlier analysis of roughly 580 of the donors, high-throughput TCR beta sequencing was used to judge whether each TCR beta V gene segment behaved as functional or pseudogenic.

The method was the immunoSEQ multiplex PCR assay. For the multiplex PCR, a mixture combining 60 forward primers for TCR Vbeta segments and 13 reverse primers for TCR Jbeta segments was used. Amplification of the CDR3 region of rearranged TCR beta genes was performed with a multiplex PCR assay on genomic DNA. The Illumina HiSeq System was used to sequence the amplified TCR beta libraries as 87-base-pair reads. The published analysis was carried out like this. A later analysis tallied some 79 million unique TCR beta chains across the approximately 670 repertoires, and around 12 million of those chains were shared by two or more donors. Raw reads were error-corrected and collapsed into unique sequences with a nearest-neighbor algorithm that merged closely related sequences to remove PCR and sequencing errors. Alignment of CDR3 sequences to IMGT reference sequences was used to assign V, D and J gene segments. For a sequence to be retained, at least a six-nucleotide match to both a V gene segment and a J gene segment was required. A rearrangement was called productive if the CDR3 had no stop codons and remained in frame with V and J, and every other rearrangement was called non-productive. Following IMGT convention, CDR3 was defined as the stretch from the second conserved V-encoded cysteine up to the conserved J-encoded phenylalanine. In an earlier analysis of some 550 of the donors, sequences lacking an unambiguous match to a single V gene segment were excluded. An earlier analysis of approximately 590 of the donors classified V segments as functional when productive rearrangements were above 56.7% and as segregating when the standard deviation between donors was above 5%. A statistical classification framework was developed to diagnose cytomegalovirus status using the catalog of TCR beta chain sequences. V and J gene assignment, in a later analysis, came from comparing TCR nucleotide sequences with IMGT/GENE-DB human TR gene sequences. The TCRdist pipeline was used in a later analysis to assign CDR3 sequences and most-parsimonious VDJ recombination scenarios. In a later analysis, each TCR beta chain was defined by its CDR3 amino acid sequence together with its V-gene family, and reads lacking a unique V-gene family were excluded. To address suspected cross-contamination and a sequencing artifact, a later analysis removed 592 highly shared, low-generation-probability nucleotide sequences. In a later analysis, a clonal expansion index was calculated for each public chain from normalized within-repertoire ranks of inferred template counts. In a later analysis, generation probabilities were computed with a VDJ recombination model fitted to out-of-frame rearrangements, and the resulting probabilities were checked against IGoR. A later analysis scored TCR-TCR, TCR-HLA and TCR-CMV co-occurrence with hypergeometric tests, applying a repertoire-size bias correction to TCR pairs. In a later analysis, false discovery rates were estimated by permuting HLA or CMV assignments 20 times. In a later analysis, co-occurring TCRs were grouped using DBSCAN, with TCRdist sequence similarity added in when clustering inside HLA-allele-positive subsets. Repertoires with fewer than 30,000 or more than 120,000 public chains were left out of co-occurrence clustering, as were about 5 repertoires with anomalous nucleotide sharing. Held by TCRdb, this immuneACCESS table contains in-frame sequences only and omits some clones. Under half of the omission traces to an unresolved V gene where checked; the cause of the rest is unknown. V, J and clone size derive from that table, while D and trimming were established from the DNA sequence. This sample has some 200,000 clones in its table, and about four fifths of those were observed once. About 1.7% of the sample is taken by the ten largest.

The cohort comprised 550 to 700 healthy bone marrow donors. All cohort members were sampled while nominally healthy, although unrecorded immune exposures were likely present. The donor tested CMV seronegative, placing the donor among the 300 to 400 seronegative members of the cohort. Each donor provided a peripheral blood sample, and peripheral blood mononuclear cells were used for TCR beta sequencing. Genomic DNA was extracted from the blood cell samples with the Qiagen DNeasy Blood Extraction Kit. On this clone itself: It lacks a known antigen. Per-nucleotide qualities are absent, and no much larger clonotype sits a single base away.

Study-wide findings and limitations: Three of the identified cytomegalovirus-associated TCR beta chains were confirmed in vitro to be specific for cytomegalovirus antigens. Only TCR beta chains were sequenced in this cohort, and the absence of alpha or paired-chain data limited detectable features. A further reported finding was that TCR beta sequences accurately predicted the HLA-A and HLA-B alleles for most subjects in the first cohort. In a later analysis, most CMV-associated TCR beta chains were found to appear HLA-restricted, with HLA associations seemingly driven largely by CMV exposure. Assigning TCR associations to individual alleles was difficult when HLA alleles, especially DR and DQ, strongly co-occurred. In a later analysis, HLA-associated TCR beta chains were found to be more clonally expanded and to have lower generation probabilities than equally common non-associated chains. Compared with the roughly 700-donor mean, donors in an Asian-associated ancestry cluster had fewer N-insertions in productive TCRs, according to a later genetic analysis. Because counts were too low, approximately 18 rarely observed V segments, including chromosome 9 orphons, were excluded from the earlier analysis of roughly 580 of the donors. A later analysis found that TCR association rates varied across HLA loci, with DRB1 alleles showing the most associated TCRs and HLA-C alleles the fewest. In both the original and validation cohorts, the classifier was reported to diagnose cytomegalovirus status with high specificity and sensitivity. According to a later analysis, parvovirus B19, influenza, CMV and Epstein-Barr virus appeared linked to several top co-occurrence clusters. Specific HLA alleles were associated with 15,000 to 20,000 TCR beta sequences at a false discovery rate of 0.05 in a later analysis. Immune exposure information for the cohort was limited to CMV serostatus. Linkage disequilibrium might explain the correlated functional status among segregating V segments, but an unknown experimental factor could not be excluded. The authors suggested that the approach could potentially be generalized to other disease states and immunological phenotypes. An earlier analysis of some 560 of the donors showed that most TCR beta V segments appeared in productive rearrangements either about 87% or about 30% of the time, which broadly matched IMGT annotations. The study gave a list of 150 to 200 TCR beta chains associated with cytomegalovirus. V-gene and J-gene trimming of TCR beta chains was associated with a missense DCLRE1C variant in a later genetic analysis, and the association was replicated in an independent cohort. While some public TCRs were present in many individuals, most TCR sequences turned up only very rarely across donors. A cluster of highly shared sequence variants was judged likely to represent a technical artifact of the sequencing pipeline. Because HLA typing was missing for some donors at each locus, association tests included only the typed subset. The presence/absence analyses assumed that sequencing depth was roughly uniform across donors, and that assumption may not be true.

The receptor comes from a woman under 30 in good health and CMV-seronegative. Sequenced: PBMCs.

The DNA sequence follows: TGTGCCAGTTCGACAGGGACCAAAAACATTCAGTACTTC. The translation is CASSTGTKNIQYF. The chain is encoded by TRBV19 joined to TRBJ2-4; the central 7 bases match TRBD1. Ends trimmed: V by 8 bases, J by 2 bases; bases unmatched to a gene: 3. CDR1 LNHDA and CDR2 SQIVND were looked up in the germline V gene (reference sequence). Taken from cysteine to phenylalanine, the CDR3 has 13 residues. CDR3 DNA only is kept here, 39 bases in frame from base 1.